This TCR beta chain was retrieved from a study of CD8 T cells in Susac syndrome. Study-wide findings and caveats: The relatively small number of individuals in the TCR sequencing and HLA analysis was acknowledged by the study.

Random hexamers were used to reverse transcribe an amount of roughly 0.5 to 1 ug RNA. Across 54 Vbeta and 13 Jbeta, TCR beta CDR3 was amplified with immunoSEQ multiplex PCR. TCRdb redid the calling of the immunoSEQ multiplex PCR reads with MiXCR, one entry per CDR3 protein. In the table there are almost 450,000 distinct CDR3 sequences, 75% to 90% of which are singletons. About this clonotype itself: What it binds is not known.

CDR1 is ENHRY, CDR2 SYGVKD, per germline. CDR3 length: 16 amino acids. V shed 0 bases and J 4 bases; nucleotides not matched to a gene: 9. Blood CD8+ and CD4+ T cells underwent high-throughput TCR beta sequencing. This rearrangement joins TRBV10-3 to TRBJ2-7; 7 positions agree with TRBD1. The sequenced material came from CD8+ T cells from PBMCs. This clonotype originated in a human donor with multiple sclerosis. CDR3 region: CAISESTGLELYEQYF. The CDR3 DNA reads TGTGCCATCAGTGAGTCGACAGGGTTGGAATTATACGAGCAGTACTTC.